The subject of this entry is one T cell receptor (beta chain). These data originate in a study of blood T cell repertoires in COVID-19. Looking at the study overall: Acute-phase and convalescent COVID-19 samples originated in the United States, Italy and Spain. Sample material is recorded as cDNA or gDNA derived from T cells, B-cell-depleted T cells, or PBMCs.

Participant age was roughly 18 to 89 years, and participants resided in 25 or so US areas. The CDR3 is made up of 16 amino acids. The J segment lost 7 bases and the V segment lost 0 bases, leaving 10 bases of the junction unmatched. CDR1 and CDR2 (germline): SGHRS, YFSETQ. The method was immunoSEQ multiplex PCR; TCRdb's version includes in-frame clones alone and lacks a portion of them. The top ten hold roughly 2.7% of the sample, which has 85,000 to 130,000 clones, just over 85% seen once. The rearrangement links TRBV5-1 to TRBJ2-5; 9 bases map to TRBD1. The source is a woman aged 50 to 60 who had recovered from COVID-19. Sequenced sample: PBMCs or T cells enriched from blood (not recorded which). CDR3 region: CASSLVGQGKFGTQYF. For the CDR3, the DNA is TGCGCCAGCAGCTTGGTCGGACAGGGGAAGTTTGGGACCCAGTACTTC. The full variable domain, its missing parts supplied by reference TRBV5-1 and TRBJ2-5, is KAGVTQTPRYLIKTRGQQVTLSCSPISGHRSVSWYQQTPGQGLQFLFEYFSETQRNKGNFPGRFSGRQFSNSRSEMNVSTLELGDSALYLCASSLVGQGKFGTQYFGPGTRLLVL.